This TCR beta chain was recorded in a study of cytomegalovirus exposure and HLA in healthy donors. Whole-study context: Approximately 83 million unique TCRs from HLA-typed donors were held in an early data release.

About this clone itself: Its target is not known.

This CDR3 has 12 residues. Germline-derived CDR1 and CDR2 are MNHEY and SMNVEV (reference sequence). The V end lost 5 bases, the J end lost 7 bases, and 9 bases lay between the germline ends. Overall study results and limits: Later on, an analysis tied some 17,000 TCR beta sequences to HLA alleles at 0.05 false discovery rate. CMV serostatus was the sole immune exposure data available. TCR beta chain V- and J-gene trimming was linked, in a later analysis, to a missense variant in DCLRE1C.

The study ran its PCR with 60 Vbeta and 13 Jbeta primers. Measured with immunoSEQ multiplex PCR; TCRdb has only the in-frame clones, and not every one. This repertoire includes around 150,000 clones. Material for sequencing was PBMCs. The chain combines TRBV27 with TRBJ2-1; D call uncertain. This sequence was found in a woman aged 60-75 years in good health and CMV-seronegative. CDR3 in amino acids: CASSETRNEQFF. As DNA, the CDR3 is TGTGCCAGCAGTGAGACGAGGAATGAGCAGTTCTTC.